This TCR beta chain stems from a study of T-cell reconstitution after alpha-beta-depleted transplantation in children. This sample's TCRbeta library carried unique molecular identifier barcodes. TCRdb fed the PCR reads into MiXCR, producing one record per CDR3 protein. The sample has roughly 300,000 distinct CDR3 sequences, approximately 9.6% seen once; the top ten hold roughly a tenth. Germline V CDR1 and CDR2: SGHVT, SQSDAQ. V lost 5 bases to trimming and J lost 2 bases, with 15 bases between them. The CDR3 length is 15 residues. This clonotype was detected many times. This TCR derives from a human donor who donated a stem cell graft to a child with SCID. Specimen: PBMCs from the stem cell graft donor, collected from the stem cell graft. The J gene is TRBJ1-2, the V gene TRBV7-4; maybe TRBD1 (5 bases). The CDR3 loop reads CASSPPLRGNYGYTF. The CDR3 region has the DNA TGTGCCAGCAGCCCGCCCCTTCGGGGGAACTATGGCTACACCTTC. Looking up the rest from reference TRBV7-4 and TRBJ1-2 gives the full variable domain: GAGVSQSPRYKVAKRGRDVALRCDSISGHVTLYWYRQTLGQGSEVLTYSQSDAQRDKSGRPSGRFSAERPERSVSTLKIQRTEQGDSAVYLCASSPPLRGNYGYTFGSGTRLTVV.